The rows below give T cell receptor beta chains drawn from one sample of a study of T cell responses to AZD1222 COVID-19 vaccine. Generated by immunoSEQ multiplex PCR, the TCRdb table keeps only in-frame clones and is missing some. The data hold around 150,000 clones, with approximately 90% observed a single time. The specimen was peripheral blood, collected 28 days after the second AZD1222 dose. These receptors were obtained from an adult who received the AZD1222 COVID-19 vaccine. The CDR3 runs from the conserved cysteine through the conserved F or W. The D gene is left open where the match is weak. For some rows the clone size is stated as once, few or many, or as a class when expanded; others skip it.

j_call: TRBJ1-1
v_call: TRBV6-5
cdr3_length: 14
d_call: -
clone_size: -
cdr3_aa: CASTPPGLNTEAFF
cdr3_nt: TGTGCCAGCACTCCCCCCGGGCTGAACACTGAAGCTTTCTTT

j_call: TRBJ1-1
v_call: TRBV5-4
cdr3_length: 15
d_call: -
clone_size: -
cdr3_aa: CASSLGPDMGAMAFF
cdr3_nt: TGTGCCAGCAGCCTCGGACCAGACATGGGGGCGATGGCTTTCTTT

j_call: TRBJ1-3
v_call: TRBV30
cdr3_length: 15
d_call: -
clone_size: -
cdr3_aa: CAWSESADILSTIYF
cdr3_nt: TGTGCCTGGAGTGAGTCTGCAGATATCTTAAGCACCATATATTTT

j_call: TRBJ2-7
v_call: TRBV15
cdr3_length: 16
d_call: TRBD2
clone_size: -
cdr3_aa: CATSRDISGSFSEQYF
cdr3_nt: TGTGCCACCAGCAGAGATATTAGCGGGAGTTTCTCCGAGCAGTACTTC

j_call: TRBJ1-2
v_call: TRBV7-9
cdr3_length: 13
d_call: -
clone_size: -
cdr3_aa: CASSFADGYGYTF
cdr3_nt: TGTGCCAGCAGCTTCGCGGACGGTTATGGCTACACCTTC

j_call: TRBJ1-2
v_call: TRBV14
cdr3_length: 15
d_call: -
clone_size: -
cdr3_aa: CASSQVRGPDYGYTF
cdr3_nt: TGTGCCAGCAGCCAAGTACGAGGGCCCGACTATGGCTACACCTTC

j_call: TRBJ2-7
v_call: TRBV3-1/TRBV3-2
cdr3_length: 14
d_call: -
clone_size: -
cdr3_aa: CASSQVSTSYEQYF
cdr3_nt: TGTGCCAGCAGCCAAGTTTCGACGAGCTACGAGCAGTACTTC

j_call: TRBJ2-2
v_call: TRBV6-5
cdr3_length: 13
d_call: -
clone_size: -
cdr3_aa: CASSFQGFGELFF
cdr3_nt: TGTGCCAGCAGTTTCCAGGGATTCGGGGAGCTGTTTTTT

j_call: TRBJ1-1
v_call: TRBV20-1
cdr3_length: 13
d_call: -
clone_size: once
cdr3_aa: CSASPDFNTEAFF
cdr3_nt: TGCAGTGCAAGTCCCGATTTCAACACTGAAGCTTTCTTT

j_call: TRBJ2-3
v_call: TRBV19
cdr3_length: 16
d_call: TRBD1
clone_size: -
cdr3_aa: CASSMHRDRSTDTQYF
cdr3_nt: TGTGCCAGTAGTATGCACCGGGACAGAAGCACAGATACGCAGTATTTT

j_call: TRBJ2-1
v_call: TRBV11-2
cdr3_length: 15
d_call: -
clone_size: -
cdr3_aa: CASSLDLFDYNEQFF
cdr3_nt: TGTGCCAGCAGCTTAGATCTGTTCGACTACAATGAGCAGTTCTTC

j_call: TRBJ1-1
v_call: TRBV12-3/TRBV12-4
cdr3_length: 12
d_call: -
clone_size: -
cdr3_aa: CASSGAGRTTFF
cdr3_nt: TGTGCCAGCAGTGGAGCGGGCCGCACGACTTTCTTT

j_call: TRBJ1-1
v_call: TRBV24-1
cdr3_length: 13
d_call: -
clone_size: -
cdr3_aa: CATSEYETGEAFF
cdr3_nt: TGTGCCACCAGTGAATATGAGACAGGTGAAGCTTTCTTT

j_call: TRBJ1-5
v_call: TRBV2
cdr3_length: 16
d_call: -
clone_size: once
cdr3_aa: CASSEGGGANNQPQHF
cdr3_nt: TGTGCCAGCAGTGAAGGAGGAGGGGCGAACAATCAGCCCCAGCATTTT

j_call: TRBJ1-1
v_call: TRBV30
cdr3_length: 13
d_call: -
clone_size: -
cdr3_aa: CAWSGGSGTEAFF
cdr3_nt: TGTGCCTGGAGCGGGGGTTCGGGCACTGAAGCTTTCTTT

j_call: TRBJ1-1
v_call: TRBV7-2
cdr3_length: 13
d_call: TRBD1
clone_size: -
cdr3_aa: CASSLWTGTEAFF
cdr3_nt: TGTGCCAGCAGCTTATGGACAGGGACTGAAGCTTTCTTT

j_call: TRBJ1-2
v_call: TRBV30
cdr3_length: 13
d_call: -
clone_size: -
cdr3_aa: CAWSPSSGSGYTF
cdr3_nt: TGTGCCTGGAGTCCCTCCTCGGGGAGTGGCTACACCTTC

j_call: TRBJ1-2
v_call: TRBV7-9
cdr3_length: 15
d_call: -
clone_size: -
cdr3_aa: CASSLEGGGNYGYTF
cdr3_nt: TGTGCCAGCAGCTTAGAAGGCGGAGGGAACTATGGCTACACCTTC

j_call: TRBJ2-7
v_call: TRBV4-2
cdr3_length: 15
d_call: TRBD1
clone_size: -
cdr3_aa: CASSPRDRGSYEQYF
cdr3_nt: TGTGCCAGCAGCCCCCGGGACAGGGGCTCCTACGAGCAGTACTTC

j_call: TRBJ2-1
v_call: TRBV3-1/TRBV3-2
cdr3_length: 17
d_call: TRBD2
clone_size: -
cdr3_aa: CASSQGTSGMRGNEQFF
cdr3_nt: TGTGCCAGCAGCCAAGGAACTAGCGGGATGAGGGGCAATGAGCAGTTCTTC

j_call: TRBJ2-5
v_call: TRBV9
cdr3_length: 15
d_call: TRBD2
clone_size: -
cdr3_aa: CASSLRLAEQETQYF
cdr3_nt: TGTGCCAGCAGCCTACGACTAGCGGAACAAGAGACCCAGTACTTC

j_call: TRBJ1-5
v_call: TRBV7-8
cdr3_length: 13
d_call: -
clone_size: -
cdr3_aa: CASSLGVEQPQHF
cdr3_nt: TGTGCCAGCAGCTTAGGTGTGGAACAGCCCCAGCATTTT

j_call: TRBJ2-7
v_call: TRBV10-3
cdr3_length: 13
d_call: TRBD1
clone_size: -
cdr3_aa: CAIRPPGGDEQYF
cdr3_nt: TGTGCCATCAGACCCCCAGGGGGCGACGAGCAGTACTTC

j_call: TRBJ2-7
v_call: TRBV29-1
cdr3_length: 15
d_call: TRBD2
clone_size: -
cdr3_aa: CSVQAGTSGNYEQYF
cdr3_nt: TGCAGCGTCCAGGCCGGGACTAGCGGGAACTACGAGCAGTACTTC

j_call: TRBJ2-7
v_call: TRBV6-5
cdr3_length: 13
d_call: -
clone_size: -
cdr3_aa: CASGRTLGPEQYF
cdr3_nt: TGTGCCAGCGGGAGGACCTTAGGGCCTGAGCAGTACTTC

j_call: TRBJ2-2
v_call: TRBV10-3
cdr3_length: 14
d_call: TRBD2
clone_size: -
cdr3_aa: CAISDHLAGGELFF
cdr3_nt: TGTGCCATCAGTGATCACCTAGCGGGCGGGGAGCTGTTTTTT

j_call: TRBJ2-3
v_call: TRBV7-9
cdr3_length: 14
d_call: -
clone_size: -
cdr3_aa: CASSSRQVVDTQYF
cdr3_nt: TGTGCCAGCAGCTCTCGGCAGGTCGTAGATACGCAGTATTTT

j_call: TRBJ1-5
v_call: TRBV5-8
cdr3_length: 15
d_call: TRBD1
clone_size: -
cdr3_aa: CASSTGGYSNQPQHF
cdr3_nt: TGTGCCAGCAGCACAGGGGGCTATAGCAATCAGCCCCAGCATTTT

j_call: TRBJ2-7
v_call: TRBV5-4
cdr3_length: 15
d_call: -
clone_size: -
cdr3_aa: CASSLSALGDYEQYF
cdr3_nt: TGTGCCAGCAGCTTGTCCGCCTTGGGAGACTACGAGCAGTACTTC

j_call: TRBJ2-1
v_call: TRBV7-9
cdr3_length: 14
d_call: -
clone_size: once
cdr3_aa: CASSTLPRGFEQFF
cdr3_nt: TGTGCCAGCAGCACATTACCCAGGGGATTTGAGCAGTTCTTC

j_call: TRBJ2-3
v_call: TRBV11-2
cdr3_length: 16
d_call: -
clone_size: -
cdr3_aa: CASSLGLARSTDTQYF
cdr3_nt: TGTGCCAGCAGCTTAGGCCTAGCAAGAAGCACAGATACGCAGTATTTT

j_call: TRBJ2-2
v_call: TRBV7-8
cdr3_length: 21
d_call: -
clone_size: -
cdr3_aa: CASSPFLGGWGGPSTTGELFF
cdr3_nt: TGTGCCAGCAGCCCGTTTTTGGGGGGGTGGGGGGGCCCCTCGACCACCGGGGAGCTGTTTTTT

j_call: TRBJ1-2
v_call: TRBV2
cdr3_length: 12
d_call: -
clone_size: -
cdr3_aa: CASSESNYGYTF
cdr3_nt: TGTGCCAGCAGTGAGAGCAACTATGGCTACACCTTC

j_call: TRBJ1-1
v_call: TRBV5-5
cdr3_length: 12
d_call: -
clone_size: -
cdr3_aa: CASSAGGTEAFF
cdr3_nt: TGTGCCAGCAGCGCCGGGGGCACTGAAGCTTTCTTT

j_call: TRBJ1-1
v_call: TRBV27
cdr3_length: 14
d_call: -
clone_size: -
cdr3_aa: CASSFGGLGTEAFF
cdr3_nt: TGTGCCAGCAGTTTCGGGGGCTTGGGCACTGAAGCTTTCTTT

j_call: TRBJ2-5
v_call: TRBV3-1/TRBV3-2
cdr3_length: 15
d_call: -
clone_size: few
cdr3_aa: CASSQSPGSSKTQYF
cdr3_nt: TGTGCCAGCAGCCAGTCCCCCGGGAGTTCGAAGACCCAGTACTTC

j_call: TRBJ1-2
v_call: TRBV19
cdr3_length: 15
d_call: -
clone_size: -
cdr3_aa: CASSIPSWGEGGYTF
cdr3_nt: TGTGCCAGTAGTATACCCTCATGGGGCGAAGGTGGCTACACCTTC

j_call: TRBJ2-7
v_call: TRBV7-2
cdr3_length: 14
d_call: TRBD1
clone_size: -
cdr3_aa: CASSPQRGLYEQYF
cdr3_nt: TGTGCCAGCAGCCCCCAAAGGGGGCTCTACGAGCAGTACTTC

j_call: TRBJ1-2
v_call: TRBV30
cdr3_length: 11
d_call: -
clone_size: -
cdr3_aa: CAWSVLEGYTF
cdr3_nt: TGTGCCTGGAGTGTACTAGAGGGCTACACCTTC

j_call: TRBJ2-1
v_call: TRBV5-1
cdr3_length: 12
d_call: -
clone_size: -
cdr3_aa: CASNGLDNEQFF
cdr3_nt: TGCGCCAGCAACGGCCTAGACAATGAGCAGTTCTTC

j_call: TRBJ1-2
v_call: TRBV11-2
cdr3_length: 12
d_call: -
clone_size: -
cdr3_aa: CASSSFGLGYTF
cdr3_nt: TGTGCCAGCAGCTCCTTTGGTCTTGGCTACACCTTC

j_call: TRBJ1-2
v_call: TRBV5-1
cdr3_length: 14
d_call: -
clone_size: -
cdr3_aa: CASSLGQPEYGYTF
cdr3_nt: TGCGCCAGCAGCTTGGGACAGCCGGAGTATGGCTACACCTTC

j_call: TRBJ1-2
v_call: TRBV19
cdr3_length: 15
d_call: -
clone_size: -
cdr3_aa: CASSILGGTHYGYTF
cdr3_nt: TGTGCCAGTAGTATACTTGGGGGAACCCACTATGGCTACACCTTC

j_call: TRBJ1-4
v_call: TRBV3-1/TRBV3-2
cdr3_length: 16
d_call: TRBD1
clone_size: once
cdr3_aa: CASSQRPTGGYEKLFF
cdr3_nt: TGTGCCAGCAGCCAACGGCCGACAGGGGGTTATGAAAAACTGTTTTTT

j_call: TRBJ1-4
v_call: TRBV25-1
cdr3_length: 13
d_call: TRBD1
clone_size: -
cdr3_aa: CASRQGAWEKLFF
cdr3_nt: TGTGCCAGCCGACAGGGGGCTTGGGAAAAACTGTTTTTT

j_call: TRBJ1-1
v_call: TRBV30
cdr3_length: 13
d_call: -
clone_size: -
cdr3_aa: CAWSVPGKEKAFF
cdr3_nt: TGTGCCTGGAGTGTACCAGGGAAGGAGAAAGCTTTCTTT

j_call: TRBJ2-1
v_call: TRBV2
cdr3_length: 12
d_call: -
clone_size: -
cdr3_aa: CASSDDQHEQFF
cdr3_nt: TGTGCCAGCAGTGACGACCAGCATGAGCAGTTCTTC

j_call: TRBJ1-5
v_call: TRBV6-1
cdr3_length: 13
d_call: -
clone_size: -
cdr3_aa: CASSEGAPQPQHF
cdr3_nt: TGTGCCAGCAGTGAAGGCGCCCCTCAGCCCCAGCATTTT

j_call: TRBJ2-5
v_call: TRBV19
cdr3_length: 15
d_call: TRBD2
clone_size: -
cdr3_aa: CASSTGTIEGETQYF
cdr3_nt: TGTGCCAGTAGTACCGGGACTATAGAAGGGGAGACCCAGTACTTC

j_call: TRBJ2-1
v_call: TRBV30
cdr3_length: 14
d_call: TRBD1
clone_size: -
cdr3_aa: CAWSVGQGYNEQFF
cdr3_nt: TGTGCCTGGAGTGTAGGACAGGGATACAATGAGCAGTTCTTC

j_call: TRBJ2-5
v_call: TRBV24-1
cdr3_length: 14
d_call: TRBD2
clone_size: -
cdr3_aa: CATGLAGTQETQYF
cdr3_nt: TGTGCCACCGGACTAGCGGGCACGCAAGAGACCCAGTACTTC

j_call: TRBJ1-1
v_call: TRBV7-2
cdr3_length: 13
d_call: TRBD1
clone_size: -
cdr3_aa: CASSLDRGHEAFF
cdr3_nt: TGTGCCAGCAGCTTGGACAGGGGGCACGAAGCTTTCTTT

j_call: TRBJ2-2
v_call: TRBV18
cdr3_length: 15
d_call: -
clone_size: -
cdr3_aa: CASSLGAAYTGELFF
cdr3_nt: TGTGCCAGCTCACTTGGGGCGGCATACACCGGGGAGCTGTTTTTT

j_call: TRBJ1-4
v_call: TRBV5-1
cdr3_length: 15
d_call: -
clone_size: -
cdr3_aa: CASSLQGRTNEKLFF
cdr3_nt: TGCGCCAGCAGCTTACAGGGTCGGACTAATGAAAAACTGTTTTTT